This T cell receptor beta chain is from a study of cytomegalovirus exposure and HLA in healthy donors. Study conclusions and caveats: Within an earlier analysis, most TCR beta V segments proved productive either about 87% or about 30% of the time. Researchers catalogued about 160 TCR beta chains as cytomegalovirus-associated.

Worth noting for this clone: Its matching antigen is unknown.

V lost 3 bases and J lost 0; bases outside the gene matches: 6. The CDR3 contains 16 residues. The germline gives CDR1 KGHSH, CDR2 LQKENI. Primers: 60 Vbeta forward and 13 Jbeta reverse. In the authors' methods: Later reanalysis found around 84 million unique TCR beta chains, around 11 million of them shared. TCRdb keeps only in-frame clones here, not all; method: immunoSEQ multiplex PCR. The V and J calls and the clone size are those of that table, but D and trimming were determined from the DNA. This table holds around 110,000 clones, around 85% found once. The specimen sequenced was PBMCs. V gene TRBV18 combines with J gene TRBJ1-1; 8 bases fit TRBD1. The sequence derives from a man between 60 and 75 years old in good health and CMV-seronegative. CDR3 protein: CASSPDRGLMNTEAFF. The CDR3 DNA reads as TGTGCCAGCTCACCTGACAGGGGCCTCATGAACACTGAAGCTTTCTTT.